The entry below describes one T cell receptor beta chain. This CDR3 comprises 14 residues. V gave up 3 bases and J gave up 6 bases, with 14 bases separating them. Germline V gene sequence: CDR1 MNHNS, CDR2 SASEGT. How the authors handled the data: Scientists estimated how many nucleated cells there were by amplifying reference gene primers. Clones were read by immunoSEQ multiplex PCR, and TCRdb kept only the in-frame ones, dropping some. V and J calls and clone size follow that table, whereas D and trimming were derived from the DNA. Of 180,000 or so clones in the sample, more than 85% were seen once. The data originate from a study of blood T cell repertoires in COVID-19. Study-level background: Collection of acute and convalescent COVID-19 samples took place in the United States, Italy and Spain. From T cells, B-cell-depleted T cells, or PBMCs came the material, which was cDNA or gDNA.

The receptor was isolated from a man younger than 35 with acute or convalescent COVID-19. The sequenced material came from peripheral blood. The gene calls are TRBV6-1 and TRBJ1-1, with TRBD1 as a possible D gene (5 bases). CDR3 in DNA: TGTGCCAGCAGTGATACAGGAATACTATCTGAAGCTTTCTTT. Residues: CASSDTGILSEAFF.